This TCR beta chain originates from a study of T-cell memory formation after mild COVID-19. Study results and caveats: Clones that shrank (day 15 to 85) were balanced CD4/CD8, whereas later expanders leaned CD4+.

Comment on this clonotype: Its antigen is undetermined.

TCRdb independently ran MiXCR on the 5' RACE reads; one entry per CDR3 protein. The top ten hold 8.1% of the sample, which has 550,000 to 700,000 distinct CDR3 sequences, 17% seen once. V dropped 4 bases and J dropped 4 bases, with 16 bases sitting between them. This CDR3 contains 15 residues. Germline V CDR1 and CDR2: LGHDT, YNNKEL (reference sequence). This TCR was sampled from an adult woman who had mild COVID-19 (a few samples of this study predate the infection). Cell type and time point are not known. The chain recombines TRBV3-1 with TRBJ1-2; D ambiguous. The sequenced sample consisted of PBMCs or a T cell subset sorted from them (not recorded which). In DNA, the CDR3 is TGTGCCAGCAGCCGGGCCCCAGTTCGTGGCTATGGCTACACCTTC. Encoded protein: CASSRAPVRGYGYTF.